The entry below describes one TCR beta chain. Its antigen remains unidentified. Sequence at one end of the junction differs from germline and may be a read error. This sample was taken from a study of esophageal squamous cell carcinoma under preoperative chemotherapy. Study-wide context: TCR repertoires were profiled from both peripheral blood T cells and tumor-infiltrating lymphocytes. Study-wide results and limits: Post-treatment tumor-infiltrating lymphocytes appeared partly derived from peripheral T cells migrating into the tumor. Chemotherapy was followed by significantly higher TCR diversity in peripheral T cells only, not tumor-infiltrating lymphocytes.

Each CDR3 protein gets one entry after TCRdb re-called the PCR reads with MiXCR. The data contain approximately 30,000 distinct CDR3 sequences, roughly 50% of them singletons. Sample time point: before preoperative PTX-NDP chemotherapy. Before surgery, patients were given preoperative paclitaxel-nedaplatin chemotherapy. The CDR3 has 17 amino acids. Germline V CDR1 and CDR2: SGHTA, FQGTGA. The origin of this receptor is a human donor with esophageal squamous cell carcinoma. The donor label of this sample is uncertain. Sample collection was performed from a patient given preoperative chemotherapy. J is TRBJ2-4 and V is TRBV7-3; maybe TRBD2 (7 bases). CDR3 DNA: TGTGCCAGCAGCTTCATACCGGGGGGCGGGGACAAAAAGATTCAGTACTTC. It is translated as CASSFIPGGGDKKIQYF.